The next 3 T cell receptor beta chains were all read from a single sample in a study of blood T cell repertoires in COVID-19. Only in-frame clones appear in the TCRdb table, and some are missing; sequencing was by immunoSEQ multiplex PCR. The sample records hundreds of thousands of clones, 70% to 90% being singletons. The specimen was peripheral blood. Source of these receptors: a woman of 80 years or more with acute or convalescent COVID-19.

The chain recombines TRBV9 with TRBJ1-4; 7 bases match TRBD1. The germline V gene encodes CDR1 SGDLS and CDR2 YYNGEE. CDR3 length: 15 residues. V lost 4 bases to trimming and J lost 4 bases; unmatched junction nucleotides: 7. The CDR3 protein is CASSPRDSFNEKLFF. For the CDR3, the DNA is TGTGCCAGCAGCCCCCGGGACAGTTTTAATGAAAAACTGTTTTTT.

This chain joins TRBV19 and TRBJ1-1; possibly TRBD1 for D (5 bases). This CDR3 region has 14 residues. CDR1 and CDR2 from the germline V gene are LNHDA and SQIVND (reference sequence). Trimming stripped 3 bases from V and 0 bases from J, with 8 bases between. In nucleotides, the CDR3 is TGTGCCAGTAGTATCGCAGGGATGAACACTGAAGCTTTCTTT. Amino acids: CASSIAGMNTEAFF.

This clone appeared a few times. This chain joins TRBV28 and TRBJ2-1; TRBD2 aligns across 9 bases. The CDR3 length is 19 residues. Germline V gene sequence: CDR1 MDHEN, CDR2 SYDVKM. V lost 4 bases to trimming and J lost 6 bases; unmatched junction nucleotides: 19. The CDR3 nucleotides are TGTGCCAGCAGTTCAATCCTAGCGGGACCACCAGGTCTTTCCAATGAGCAGTTCTTC. As protein: CASSSILAGPPGLSNEQFF.